This T cell receptor (beta chain) derives from a study of early T cells in non-severe SARS-CoV-2 infection. Unique molecular identifiers were affixed to single, distinct cDNA molecules. TCRdb re-called the 5' RACE reads with MiXCR, one entry per CDR3 protein. The sample consists of around 93,000 distinct CDR3 sequences, about 12% of them appearing once. The CDR3 length is 13 residues. Trimming removed 2 bases at V and 13 bases at J, with 18 bases between. In germline, CDR1 is MGHDK, CDR2 SYGVNS. In its sample, this clonotype was seen many times. The material was whole blood, obtained at baseline. This sequence originates from an adult who was a healthcare worker with PCR-confirmed SARS-CoV-2 infection or an uninfected control (not recorded which). The rearrangement links TRBV25-1 to TRBJ2-7; no firm D call. As DNA, the CDR3 is TGTGCCAGCAGTGAAAGTCGAGGAGTGCGAGTTTACTTC. It encodes CASSESRGVRVYF.